The entry that follows covers one T cell receptor beta chain sequence. Using immunoSEQ multiplex PCR, the repertoire was profiled, and TCRdb retains in-frame clones only, with some absent. The table includes nearly 250,000 clones, almost 85% detected once. This sample is part of a study of blood T cell repertoires in COVID-19. The sequenced material came from peripheral blood. The clonotype originates from a woman at least 80 years old with acute or convalescent COVID-19.

The CDR3 loop reads CSVGQGAGAFF. CDR3 nucleotides: TGCAGCGTTGGTCAGGGAGCGGGAGCTTTCTTT. The rearrangement links TRBV29-1 to TRBJ1-1; perhaps TRBD1 as D (5 bases). This CDR3 comprises 11 residues. The germline V gene has CDR1 SQVTM and CDR2 ANQGSEA. V was shortened by 4 bases and J by 10 bases, with 13 bases between the two germline ends.